The T cell receptor (beta chain) described here comes from a study of blood T cell repertoires in COVID-19. Overall study: PBMCs, B-cell-depleted T cells, or T cells were the source of the cDNA or gDNA that made up the material.

Trimming took 5 bases from V and 0 from J, leaving 11 bases between them. The CDR3 contains 15 residues. Germline V gene data show CDR1 as SGHRS and CDR2 as YFSETQ. TCRdb keeps only in-frame clones here, not all; method: immunoSEQ multiplex PCR. Among approximately 150,000 clones listed, about nine tenths were seen once. Someone with COVID-19 had been met by exposed participants within 2 weeks before study entry. The sequenced sample was PBMCs or T cells enriched from blood (not recorded which). J is TRBJ1-4 and V is TRBV5-1; D remains ambiguous. The clonotype originates from a woman aged 40 to 55 who had been exposed to COVID-19. The CDR3 spells CASRPIGATNEKLFF. The CDR3, as DNA: TGCGCCAGCAGACCTATCGGGGCAACTAATGAAAAACTGTTTTTT.